This T cell receptor beta chain comes out of a study of shared clonotypes between healthy human individuals. On the study more broadly: CD8 memory received one plate per donor, CD8 naive two, CD4 memory three and CD4 naive three. Overall study findings and caveats: Larger estimated richness was generally recorded for naive subsets relative to memory subsets.

The protocol was immunoSEQ multiplex PCR, while the TCRdb copy is restricted to in-frame clones and leaves out a portion. The sample has about 1.1 million clones, 75% to 85% seen once. The germline CDR1 and CDR2 sequences are KGHSH and LQKENI. The CDR3 is 16 amino acids. The V segment lost 3 bases and the J segment 6 bases; nucleotides outside the gene matches: 8. Note on this clone: The antigen is undetermined.

The sample consisted of memory CD4+ T cells from PBMCs. Sample subset: CD45RA-negative fraction. This chain connects TRBV18 to TRBJ2-2; 9 positions match TRBD1. The receptor comes from a man between 18 and 35 years old in good health. Some clones in this sample may be carry-over from other donors' samples. The CDR3 coding sequence is TGTGCCAGCTCACCGCGGACAAGACAGGGGGCCGGGGAGCTGTTTTTT. It translates to CASSPRTRQGAGELFF.